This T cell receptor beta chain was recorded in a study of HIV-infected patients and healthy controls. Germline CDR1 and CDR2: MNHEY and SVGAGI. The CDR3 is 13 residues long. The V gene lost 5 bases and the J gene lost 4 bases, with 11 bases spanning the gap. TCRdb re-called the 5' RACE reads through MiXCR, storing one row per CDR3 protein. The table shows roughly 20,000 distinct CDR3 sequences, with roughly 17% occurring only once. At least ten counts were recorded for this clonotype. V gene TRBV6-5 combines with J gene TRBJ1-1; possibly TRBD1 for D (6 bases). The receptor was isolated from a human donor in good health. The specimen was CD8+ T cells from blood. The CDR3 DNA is TGTGCCAGCAGTATCCGGGACACCACTGAAGCTTTCTTT. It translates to CASSIRDTTEAFF.